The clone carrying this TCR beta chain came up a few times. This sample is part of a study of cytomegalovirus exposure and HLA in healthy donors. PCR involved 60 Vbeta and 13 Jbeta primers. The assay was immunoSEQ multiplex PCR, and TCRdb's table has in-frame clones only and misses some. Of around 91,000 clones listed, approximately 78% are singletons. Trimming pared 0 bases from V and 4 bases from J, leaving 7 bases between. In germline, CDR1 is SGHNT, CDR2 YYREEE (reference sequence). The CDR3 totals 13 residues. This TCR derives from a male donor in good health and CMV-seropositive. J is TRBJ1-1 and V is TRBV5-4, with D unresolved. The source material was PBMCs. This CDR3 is CASSLVAVTEAFF. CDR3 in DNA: TGTGCCAGCAGCTTGGTGGCGGTCACTGAAGCTTTCTTT.